This TCR beta chain is drawn from a study of early T cells in non-severe SARS-CoV-2 infection. TCRdb ran MiXCR on the 5' RACE reads and lists one entry per CDR3 protein. The repertoire holds approximately 42,000 distinct CDR3 sequences, with 5.5% to 6.5% as singletons. This clonotype was counted ten times or more. The receptor was isolated from an adult who was a healthcare worker with PCR-confirmed SARS-CoV-2 infection or an uninfected control (not recorded which). Sequencing was carried out using whole blood.

The CDR3 bases are TGTGCCAGCAGCTTGGGGGGCCAAGAGACCCAGTACTTC. This gives the protein CASSLGGQETQYF. This chain uses TRBV5-4 with TRBJ2-5, with D hard to call. The CDR3 has 13 amino acids. Looked up from germline, CDR1 is SGHNT and CDR2 is YYREEE (reference sequence). Trimming cost V 0 bases and J 1 base, with 4 bases left between them.